The clone carrying this T cell receptor beta chain was detected many times. Its target is not known. TCRdb re-called the RT-PCR reads through MiXCR, storing one row per CDR3 protein. The table shows 650,000 to 800,000 distinct CDR3 sequences, with 14% occurring only once. CDR1 is MNHEY and CDR2 is SMNVEV in the germline V gene (reference sequence). CDR3 length equals 13 residues. V dropped 8 bases and J dropped 4 bases, with 15 bases sitting between them. This specimen belongs to a study of response to subunit inactivated influenza vaccine. Whole-study results and caveats: Researchers suggested that each seasonal influenza vaccination recruits few new T cells.

The sample in question was PBMCs from blood, obtained 14 days before vaccination. The source is a man in his forties or fifties who received an inactivated influenza vaccine. The chain carries TRBV27 and TRBJ2-7, with a weak D call TRBD2 (6 bases). CDR3 nucleotide sequence: TGTGCCAGCCGGAGGGCAGGGTTATACGAGCAGTACTTC. It translates to CASRRAGLYEQYF.